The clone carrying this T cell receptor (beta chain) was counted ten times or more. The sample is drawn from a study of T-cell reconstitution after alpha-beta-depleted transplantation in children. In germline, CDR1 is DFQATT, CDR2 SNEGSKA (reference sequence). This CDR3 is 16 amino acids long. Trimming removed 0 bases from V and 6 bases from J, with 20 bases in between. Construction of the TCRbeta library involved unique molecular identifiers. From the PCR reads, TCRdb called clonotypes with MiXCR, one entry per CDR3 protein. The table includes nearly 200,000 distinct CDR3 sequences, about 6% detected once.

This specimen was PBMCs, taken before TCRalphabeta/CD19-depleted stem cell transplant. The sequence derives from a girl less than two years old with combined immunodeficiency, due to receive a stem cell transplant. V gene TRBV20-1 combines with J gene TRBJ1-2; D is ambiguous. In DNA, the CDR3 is TGCAGTGCTAGAGACCCTTACGGGGAAGGAAAGGATGGCTACACCTTC. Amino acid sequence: CSARDPYGEGKDGYTF.